These 18 T cell receptor beta chains were sequenced from one sample in a study of shared clonotypes between healthy human individuals. Clones were read by immunoSEQ multiplex PCR, and TCRdb kept only the in-frame ones, dropping some. The sample lists around 2.1 million clones; 93% were seen once. Positively selected for CCR7, the CD45RO-negative cells used as naive CD8 cells excluded terminally differentiated effector memory CD45RA+ cells. What was sequenced was naive CD8+ T cells from PBMCs. The receptors originated from a man aged 18 to 29 in good health. Some clones in this sample may be carry-over from other donors' samples.

The V and J genes are TRBV28 and TRBJ1-1; the D gene is possibly TRBD1 (5 bases). There are 12 residues in the CDR3. V gave up 6 bases and J gave up 6 bases, with 11 bases separating them. CDR1 and CDR2 from the germline V gene are MDHEN and SYDVKM. Here the CDR3 DNA reads TGTGCCAGCAGGATAGGAGGGGCTGAAGCTTTCTTT. This gives the protein CASRIGGAEAFF.

The chain employs TRBV3-2 and TRBJ1-4. TRBV3-2 is listed as a pseudogene. This CDR3 region has 9 residues. CDR3 DNA sequence: TGTGCCAGCAGCCAGTTAGCTTATTTT. Encoded protein: CASSQLAYF.

The CDR3 DNA follows: TGTGCCAGCCAAGTACACCCGGACAGTTACTACAATGAGCAGTTCTTC. Translating it yields CASQVHPDSYYNEQFF. This chain uses TRBV6-6 with TRBJ2-1; weak D call: TRBD1 (6 bases). V gave up 8 bases and J gave up 3 bases, with 20 bases separating them. This CDR3 spans 16 amino acids. Germline V gene lookup returns CDR1 MNHNY and CDR2 SVGAGI (reference sequence).

The chain has TRBV27 and TRBJ2-1, with TRBD2 identical over 8 bases. This CDR3 contains 17 residues. J lost 4 bases, V lost 3 bases, and 11 bases had no gene match. Germline-derived CDR1 and CDR2 are MNHEY and SMNVEV (reference sequence). CDR3 DNA: TGTGCCAGCAGTTTTTTCCCACCTAGCGGGCCTTACAATGAGCAGTTCTTC. This codes for CASSFFPPSGPYNEQFF.

CDR3 region: CAIIPDPRDYGYTF. DNA for the CDR3: TGTGCCATCATCCCTGACCCCCGGGACTATGGCTACACCTTC. The chain couples TRBV10-3 to TRBJ1-2; no reliable D call. CDR3 length: 14 amino acids. Germline V gives CDR1 ENHRY, CDR2 SYGVKD. Trimming left V 7 bases short and J 3 bases short, with 15 bases between.

This sequence joins TRBV29-1 and TRBJ1-2; 8 nucleotides align to TRBD1. V was pared by 7 bases and J by 8 bases, with 12 bases of the junction left unmatched. The CDR3 is 13 amino acids. CDR1 and CDR2 (germline): SQVTM, ANQGSEA. The CDR3 nucleotides read TGCAGCGGGGGGGACAGGTCCTCTTCGGGCTACACCTTC. Encoded protein: CSGGDRSSSGYTF.

V and J are TRBV6-5 and TRBJ2-1; D might be TRBD1 (6 bases). CDR3 length: 14 residues. The ends were cut back, 1 base at V and 8 bases at J, with 12 bases in the middle. Germline V gives CDR1 MNHEY, CDR2 SVGAGI. CDR3 residues: CASSYFGAGDEQFF. The CDR3 coding sequence is TGTGCCAGCAGTTACTTCGGGGCAGGGGATGAGCAGTTCTTC.

This clone was counted a single time. The CDR3 DNA follows: TGCGCCAGCAGCTTGGCGCGGCGGTCCTACGAGCAGTACTTC. Translating it yields CASSLARRSYEQYF. The V gene is TRBV5-1, the J gene TRBJ2-7; D call uncertain. Trimming left V 0 bases short and J 1 base short, with 8 bases between. This CDR3 contains 14 residues. Germline V gives CDR1 SGHRS, CDR2 YFSETQ.

This clone has only one observation. The genes are TRBV28 and TRBJ1-1; TRBD1 might be the D (6 bases). From germline, CDR1 is MDHEN and CDR2 SYDVKM. The germline V and J ends were trimmed by 5 bases and 4 bases, with 14 bases remaining between them. The CDR3 loop spans 14 amino acids. CDR3 residues: CASSPPQGVTEAFF. CDR3 in DNA: TGTGCCAGCAGTCCGCCACAGGGAGTCACTGAAGCTTTCTTT.

The chain joins TRBV11-2 to TRBJ2-7, with 7 bases fitting TRBD1. The CDR3 is made up of 15 amino acids. J gave up 5 bases and V 0 bases, and 7 bases lay outside the gene matches. Germline V gene sequence: CDR1 SGHAT, CDR2 FQNNGV. CDR3 protein: CASSLDPGQDHEQYF. DNA of the CDR3: TGTGCCAGCAGCTTAGATCCCGGACAGGACCACGAGCAGTACTTC.

Of note for this clone: Other DNA sequences of this sample code for an identical CDR3. The chain combines TRBV7-6 with TRBJ2-7; 9 nucleotides agree with TRBD2. V lost 3 bases and J lost 2; bases outside the gene matches: 2. The V gene's germline CDR1 is SGHVS and CDR2 FNYEAQ. This CDR3 contains 14 residues. The CDR3, as DNA: TGTGCCAGCAGCTTGGCGGGAGGGACCTACGAGCAGTACTTC. This codes for CASSLAGGTYEQYF.

This clone was seen a single time. The chain couples TRBV10-3 to TRBJ2-5; 10 bases align to TRBD1. The CDR3 is made up of 15 amino acids. Germline assignment: CDR1 ENHRY and CDR2 SYGVKD. The V gene end was trimmed by 9 bases and the J gene end by 5 bases; junction bases not matched to a gene: 12. The CDR3 sequence: CAISLGQGVLETQYF. In nucleotides, the CDR3 is TGTGCCATATCACTCGGACAGGGGGTTTTGGAGACCCAGTACTTC.

This clone occurred a few times. This CDR3 reads CASSSGGNGYNEQFF. The CDR3 nucleotides read TGTGCCAGTAGCTCAGGGGGAAACGGCTACAATGAGCAGTTCTTC. The chain joins TRBV19 to TRBJ2-1, with 7 bases matching TRBD1. With V trimmed by 6 bases and J by 3 bases, 8 bases remained unmatched. CDR1 is LNHDA and CDR2 is SQIVND in the germline V gene (reference sequence). The CDR3 is made up of 15 amino acids.

This chain joins TRBV27 and TRBJ1-5, with D maybe TRBD1 (5 bases). The germline gives CDR1 MNHEY, CDR2 SMNVEV (reference sequence). The CDR3 loop spans 14 amino acids. V shed 3 bases and J shed 7 bases, with 13 bases lying between them. The CDR3 sequence: CASSFSGRAQPQHF. CDR3 nucleotide sequence: TGTGCCAGCAGTTTTTCAGGGCGGGCCCAGCCCCAGCATTTT.

V gene TRBV19 combines with J gene TRBJ1-5, with D uncertain. Germline lookup yields CDR1 LNHDA and CDR2 SQIVND (reference sequence). Between the trimmed V and J ends, which lost 5 bases and 2 bases, there was a span of 10 bases. CDR3 length: 14 amino acids. CDR3: CASSHREGNQPQHF. The CDR3 DNA reads as TGTGCCAGTAGTCACCGGGAGGGCAATCAGCCCCAGCATTTT. The whole variable domain, filled in from reference TRBV19 and TRBJ1-5, reads DGGITQSPKYLFRKEGQNVTLSCEQNLNHDAMYWYRQDPGQGLRLIYYSQIVNDFQKGDIAEGYSVSREKKESFPLTVTSAQKNPTAFYLCASSHREGNQPQHFGDGTRLSIL.

The rearrangement links TRBV27 to TRBJ1-5; the D is unclear. V was clipped by 4 bases and J by 3 bases, with 10 bases between them. Germline CDR1 MNHEY, CDR2 SMNVEV (reference sequence). This CDR3 region has 14 residues. CDR3 coding DNA: TGTGCCAGCAGTTGGTTTGGTCCCAATCAGCCCCAGCATTTT. Translation: CASSWFGPNQPQHF.

The chain carries TRBV29-1 and TRBJ2-7, with TRBD2 identical over 8 bases. Germline lookup yields CDR1 SQVTM and CDR2 ANQGSEA. V dropped 5 bases and J dropped 5; count of bases not matched to a gene: 11. The CDR3 has 14 amino acids. CDR3 sequence: CSVLSFASGHEQYF. The CDR3 region has the DNA TGCAGCGTTCTCAGTTTTGCTAGCGGGCACGAGCAGTACTTC.

V and J are TRBV9 and TRBJ1-1; D is perhaps TRBD1 (5 bases). Between the trimmed V and J ends, which lost 3 bases and 4 bases, there was a span of 16 bases. Germline-derived CDR1 and CDR2 are SGDLS and YYNGEE. This CDR3 has 15 amino acids. CDR3 loop: CASSDHGAGGTEAFF. The CDR3 coding sequence is TGTGCCAGCAGCGATCATGGGGCGGGCGGCACTGAAGCTTTCTTT.